This T cell receptor (beta chain) comes out of a study of cytomegalovirus exposure and HLA in healthy donors. Background on the study: The same platform was used for the 120 validation repertoires and the 600 to 850 first-cohort repertoires, a later analysis reported.

Study-level points and caveats: Cytomegalovirus association was listed for under 200 TCR beta chains. Whilst most TCR sequences proved rare, a subset of public TCRs occurred across many donors.

Profiling relied on immunoSEQ multiplex PCR, and the TCRdb table lists in-frame clones only, not all of them. This table holds some 310,000 clones, 88% found once. On this clone itself: The antigen is undetermined.

Germline V gene lookup returns CDR1 SGHRS and CDR2 YFSETQ. CDR3 length equals 15 residues. J was trimmed by 6 bases and V by 4 bases; bases with no gene match: 6. V and J are TRBV5-1 and TRBJ1-4; 10 bases agree with TRBD1. The sample consisted of PBMCs. This receptor was identified in a man aged 25 to 40 in good health and CMV-seronegative. The CDR3 bases are TGCGCCAGCAGCAAAGGGACAGGGGTGGATGAAAAACTGTTTTTT. As protein: CASSKGTGVDEKLFF.